Below, 21 T cell receptor beta chains from the same sample are listed, as sequenced in a study of neurological immune-mediated disorders. One entry per CDR3 protein, called by TCRdb with MiXCR from the 5' RACE reads. This table has around 37,000 distinct CDR3 sequences, about 14% appearing once. Sequencing used PBMCs. These receptors were taken from a woman between 50 and 59 years old with HTLV-1-associated myelopathy (HAM/TSP).

The sample holds many counts of this clonotype. The chain links TRBV27 to TRBJ1-1; 8 bases align to TRBD1. CDR3 length equals 15 residues. Germline V gene sequence: CDR1 MNHEY, CDR2 SMNVEV (reference sequence). J gave up 4 bases and V 6 bases, and 10 bases lay outside the gene matches. In nucleotides, the CDR3 is TGTGCCAGCAGACTCATCAGGGGGCTGGGCACTGAAGCTTTCTTT. This gives the protein CASRLIRGLGTEAFF.

In this sample, this clonotype turned up many times. This chain connects TRBV12-3 or TRBV12-4 to TRBJ1-6, with 8 nucleotides matching TRBD1. The CDR3 totals 14 residues. J was trimmed by 9 bases and V by 5 bases; bases with no gene match: 6. The CDR3 nucleotides read TGTGCCAGCAGTGGACAGGGCGGCGGTTCACCCCTCCACTTT. It yields the protein CASSGQGGGSPLHF.

This clonotype came up many times. The J gene is TRBJ2-1, the V gene TRBV10-3; a possible D gene is TRBD1 (5 bases). Germline V gene data show CDR1 as ENHRY and CDR2 as SYGVKD. V lost 4 bases to trimming and J lost 8 bases, with 15 bases between them. The CDR3 is made up of 14 amino acids. CDR3 loop: CAISGETEVDEQFF. The DNA of the CDR3 is TGTGCCATCAGTGGAGAGACAGAAGTGGATGAGCAGTTCTTC.

This clonotype came up a few times. This may be a read error: a much more frequent sequence differs by one nucleotide. This rearrangement joins TRBV6-1 to TRBJ1-2, with D hard to call. From germline, CDR1 is MNHNS and CDR2 SASEGT. This CDR3 region has 14 residues. The germline V and J ends were trimmed by 1 base and 7 bases, with 13 bases remaining between them. The CDR3 reads CASSEGTGHCGYTF. The CDR3 DNA reads TGTGCCAGCAGTGAAGGGACGGGCCACTGTGGCTACACCTTC.

This clonotype showed up many times. The chain carries TRBV20-1 and TRBJ2-4, with 9 nucleotides matching TRBD1. Germline values: CDR1 DFQATT, CDR2 SNEGSKA (reference sequence). The CDR3 runs to 17 residues. Losses at the gene ends were 3 bases for V and 0 bases for J; bases not matched to a gene: 9. CDR3 in DNA: TGCAGTGCTAGGAGGGACAGGGCCCATATAGCCAAAAACATTCAGTACTTC. Translated, it gives CSARRDRAHIAKNIQYF.

Concerning this clonotype itself: At one boundary the junction diverges from the germline segment, which might be a read error. The chain uses TRBV7-9 and TRBJ1-2; tentatively, D is TRBD1 (6 bases). Germline V gene lookup returns CDR1 SEHNR and CDR2 FQNEAQ (reference sequence). The CDR3 loop spans 13 amino acids. The DNA of the CDR3 is TGTGCCAGCAGCCGAGAGGGGGACTATGGATACACCTTC. This sequence encodes CASSREGDYGYTF.

The table lists this clonotype with many counts. This chain connects TRBV6-2 or TRBV6-3 to TRBJ1-1; the D is unclear. The germline gives CDR1 MNHEY, CDR2 SVGEGT. The CDR3 loop spans 10 amino acids. V was shortened by 8 bases and J by 8 bases, with 9 bases between the two germline ends. CDR3 in DNA: TGTGCCAGCCGCGGATCGGAAGCTTTCTTT. It translates to CASRGSEAFF.

This clonotype was observed at least ten times. The chain joins TRBV7-6 to TRBJ1-6; D unresolved. Trimming removed 5 bases at V and 3 bases at J, with 14 bases between. CDR1 is SGHVS and CDR2 is FNYEAQ in the germline V gene. The CDR3 runs to 16 residues. CDR3 coding DNA: TGTGCCAGCAGCGACGGCCCTACTCGCTATAATTCACCCCTCCACTTT. Translating it yields CASSDGPTRYNSPLHF.

In its sample, this clonotype is medium-sized (0.01 to 0.1%). A much bigger clone sits one base away, suggesting this may be a read error. J is TRBJ2-2 and V is TRBV20-1; 7 positions agree with TRBD1. Trimming at V came to 4 bases and at J to 5 bases, leaving 4 bases not matched to a gene. CDR3 size: 13 residues. Germline V lookup: CDR1 DFQATT, CDR2 SNEGSKA (reference sequence). The CDR3 protein is CSANLQGTGELFF. The CDR3 DNA sequence: TGCAGTGCTAACTTACAGGGGACCGGGGAGCTGTTTTTT.

This clonotype turned up a few times. The chain has TRBV28 and TRBJ1-2, with D unclear. V was shortened by 4 bases and J by 7 bases, with 13 bases between the two germline ends. The CDR3 spans 13 residues. In germline, CDR1 is MDHEN, CDR2 SYDVKM. The CDR3 here is CASSSHASLGYTF. The CDR3 region has the DNA TGTGCCAGCAGTTCCCATGCAAGTCTTGGCTACACCTTC.

This clonotype was seen many times. Here the CDR3 reads CSAISGRTEAFF. The DNA of the CDR3 is TGCAGTGCTATCTCCGGGCGCACTGAAGCTTTCTTT. The chain couples TRBV20-1 to TRBJ1-1, with no clear D. V was pared by 4 bases and J by 4 bases, with 10 bases between. This CDR3 has 12 amino acids. Germline CDR1 DFQATT, CDR2 SNEGSKA (reference sequence).

The table lists this clonotype with many counts. V usage is TRBV12-3 or TRBV12-4 and J usage is TRBJ1-3; the D gene is possibly TRBD1 (6 bases). With 5 bases removed from V and 2 bases from J, the gap between germline ends came to 16 bases. CDR3 size: 16 residues. The CDR3 nucleotides read TGTGCCAGCAGTCCCCAACAGGGCCCTACTGGAAACACCATATATTTT. Translated, it gives CASSPQQGPTGNTIYF.

The sample holds many counts of this clonotype. This chain joins TRBV5-1 and TRBJ2-5, with D maybe TRBD1 (6 bases). Germline CDR1 reads SGHRS; CDR2 reads YFSETQ. The germline V and J ends were trimmed by 0 bases and 6 bases, with 9 bases remaining between them. This CDR3 comprises 13 residues. The CDR3 here is CASSLAGEQTQYF. The CDR3 DNA follows: TGCGCCAGCAGCTTGGCAGGGGAGCAGACCCAGTACTTC.

This clonotype showed up many times. This sequence joins TRBV6-5 and TRBJ1-1; a possible D gene is TRBD1 (5 bases). V was trimmed by 4 bases and J by 4 bases, leaving 13 bases between them. CDR1 and CDR2 (germline): MNHEY, SVGAGI. The CDR3 loop spans 14 amino acids. The CDR3 coding sequence is TGTGCCAGCAGTTCCTTCGGGACCGGCACTGAAGCTTTCTTT. Translation: CASSSFGTGTEAFF.

Ten or more counts support this clonotype. V gene TRBV20-1 combines with J gene TRBJ2-3, with 10 bases that match TRBD2. CDR1 and CDR2 from the germline V gene are DFQATT and SNEGSKA (reference sequence). This CDR3 is 18 amino acids long. V was pared by 6 bases and J by 0 bases, with 15 bases of the junction left unmatched. CDR3: CSALLPETSGPSTDTQYF. DNA of the CDR3: TGCAGTGCCCTCCTTCCCGAGACTAGCGGGCCTAGCACAGATACGCAGTATTTT.

This clonotype was counted many times. The chain links TRBV9 to TRBJ2-3; 12 bases are a match to TRBD2. Germline CDR1 SGDLS, CDR2 YYNGEE. V dropped 2 bases and J dropped 2; count of bases not matched to a gene: 3. This CDR3 has 16 amino acids. CDR3 nucleotides: TGTGCCAGCAGCGTCCTAGCGGGGGGGCTCACAGATACGCAGTATTTT. This sequence encodes CASSVLAGGLTDTQYF.

Many counts were recorded for this clonotype. CDR3 coding DNA: TGTGCCAGCAGCAGGAGAGGGGGGCGGCGGATGAACACTGAAGCTTTCTTT. Translating it yields CASSRRGGRRMNTEAFF. The chain couples TRBV5-6 to TRBJ1-1, with a tentative D call TRBD1 (6 bases). CDR1 is SGHDT, CDR2 YYEEEE, per germline. The CDR3 consists of 17 residues. Trimming stripped 4 bases from V and 0 bases from J, with 19 bases between.

This clonotype was recorded at least ten times. This chain joins TRBV10-3 and TRBJ2-1; TRBD2 matches 13 bases. The germline CDR1 and CDR2 sequences are ENHRY and SYGVKD. This CDR3 is 17 amino acids long. J was trimmed by 4 bases and V by 8 bases; bases with no gene match: 11. CDR3 in DNA: TGTGCCATCTCGGGACTAGCGGGACTGGGCGAATACAATGAGCAGTTCTTC. Amino acids: CAISGLAGLGEYNEQFF.

This clonotype was counted many times. The CDR3 DNA sequence: TGTGCCAGCAGCCAATCGGCGTCTACAGGGAATCCAGATACGCAGTATTTT. It is translated as CASSQSASTGNPDTQYF. The chain links TRBV4-2 to TRBJ2-3; D is perhaps TRBD1 (6 bases). Germline-derived CDR1 and CDR2 are LGHNA and YNFKEQ. Trimming removed 2 bases from V and 4 bases from J, with 19 bases in between. The length of the CDR3 is 17 residues.

In this sample, this clonotype turned up many times. The chain carries TRBV18 and TRBJ2-3; D is unclear. Between the trimmed V and J ends, which lost 2 bases and 1 base, there was a span of 4 bases. Germline V gene sequence: CDR1 KGHSH, CDR2 LQKENI. This CDR3 has 13 amino acids. The CDR3, as DNA: TGTGCCAGCTCACCAAGTGGCACAGATACGCAGTATTTT. It encodes CASSPSGTDTQYF.

At least ten counts were recorded for this clonotype. The V gene is TRBV9, the J gene TRBJ2-1; D not resolved. The CDR3 extends over 13 amino acids. With 0 bases removed from V and 11 bases from J, the gap between germline ends came to 12 bases. Germline V lookup: CDR1 SGDLS, CDR2 YYNGEE. The CDR3 DNA is TGTGCCAGCAGCGTAGACGAAGGTCGACAGCAGTTCTTC. Residues: CASSVDEGRQQFF. The full variable domain, completed using reference TRBV9 and TRBJ2-1, is DSGVTQTPKHLITATGQRVTLRCSPRSGDLSVYWYQQSLDQGLQFLIQYYNGEERAKGNILERFSAQQFPDLHSELNLSSLELGDSALYFCASSVDEGRQQFFGPGTRLTVL.